Below, 17 T cell receptor beta chains from the same sample are listed, as sequenced in a study of blood T cell repertoires in COVID-19. The data were produced by immunoSEQ multiplex PCR, yet TCRdb's version contains in-frame clones alone and is incomplete. The table has around 100,000 clones, under 80% seen once. The sample consisted of peripheral blood. These receptors were collected from a man between 65 and 85 years old with active or convalescent COVID-19.

The rearrangement uses TRBV4-2 and TRBJ1-1, with D maybe TRBD1 (6 bases). V dropped 4 bases and J dropped 4 bases, with 13 bases sitting between them. Germline V CDR1 and CDR2: LGHNA, YNFKEQ. This CDR3 has 14 residues. CDR3 region: CASSRLDRGTEAFF. CDR3 in DNA: TGTGCCAGCAGCCGATTGGACAGAGGCACTGAAGCTTTCTTT.

V gene TRBV20-1 combines with J gene TRBJ2-7; possible D gene TRBD2, 5 bases. V was clipped by 6 bases and J by 6 bases, with 12 bases between them. The CDR3 covers 11 residues. Germline CDR1 reads DFQATT; CDR2 reads SNEGSKA (reference sequence). The DNA for the CDR3 is TGCAGTGCCAAAATAGGGAGCGAGCAGTACTTC. It is translated as CSAKIGSEQYF.

This clone came up once. The V call is TRBV2, the J call TRBJ2-7, with 11 bases fitting TRBD2. Germline CDR1 reads SNHLY; CDR2 reads FYNNEI. The CDR3 runs to 16 residues. The V segment lost 7 bases and the J segment 6 bases; nucleotides outside the gene matches: 14. Written as DNA, the CDR3 is TGTGCCAGCACTATAGCGGGGGGGCGTTCAGGAGCCGAGCAGTACTTC. It translates to CASTIAGGRSGAEQYF.

The chain couples TRBV5-4 to TRBJ2-7; 9 nucleotides agree with TRBD2. V dropped 0 bases and J dropped 6; count of bases not matched to a gene: 7. From germline, CDR1 is SGHNT and CDR2 YYREEE (reference sequence). The CDR3 contains 15 residues. CDR3 sequence: CASSLDGGGAREQYF. The DNA of the CDR3 is TGTGCCAGCAGCTTGGATGGCGGGGGGGCTCGCGAGCAGTACTTC.

The chain is built from TRBV7-2 and TRBJ1-6, with D possibly TRBD1 on 6 matching bases. The CDR3 spans 14 residues. Germline CDR1 SGHTA, CDR2 FQGNSA. V was shortened by 1 base and J by 10 bases, with 11 bases between the two germline ends. The CDR3 coding sequence is TGTGCCAGCAGCTTAGAACAGGGTGGGTCACCCCTCCACTTT. This encodes CASSLEQGGSPLHF.

The chain links TRBV5-1 to TRBJ2-2; D possibly corresponds to TRBD1 (5 bases). Per the germline V gene, CDR1 is SGHRS and CDR2 is YFSETQ. V was pared by 2 bases and J by 5 bases, with 7 bases between. The CDR3 is 13 amino acids. Here the CDR3 reads CASSFPGTGELFF. Written as DNA, the CDR3 is TGCGCCAGCAGCTTCCCAGGGACCGGGGAGCTGTTTTTT.

The rearrangement joins TRBV30 to TRBJ2-7; D call uncertain. V lost 1 base, J lost 6 bases, and 16 bases lay in between. Germline values: CDR1 GTSNPN, CDR2 SVGIG (reference sequence). The CDR3 totals 14 residues. CDR3 bases: TGTGCCTGGAGTGGCCCCCCTGGTAGTCCCGAGCAGTACTTC. Translation: CAWSGPPGSPEQYF.

This clone was detected many times. The V call is TRBV7-2, the J call TRBJ1-5; 7 bases line up with TRBD1. The CDR3 covers 15 residues. Looked up from germline, CDR1 is SGHTA and CDR2 is FQGNSA. Germline trimming cut 2 bases from V and 6 bases from J; bases unmatched to any gene: 7. The CDR3 protein is CASSLLSGGIQPQHF. For the CDR3, the DNA is TGTGCCAGCAGCTTACTGTCAGGGGGAATTCAGCCCCAGCATTTT.

The rearrangement uses TRBV7-9 and TRBJ1-3, with D possibly being TRBD1 (6 bases). Germline V lookup: CDR1 SEHNR, CDR2 FQNEAQ (reference sequence). The CDR3 length is 16 residues. The V end lost 4 bases, the J end lost 0 bases, and 13 bases lay between the germline ends. The CDR3 loop is CASSSDRQSSGNTIYF. CDR3 bases: TGTGCCAGCAGCTCAGACAGGCAGTCCTCTGGAAACACCATATATTTT.

The chain recombines TRBV5-1 with TRBJ2-2; 8 bases are shared with TRBD2. This CDR3 is built from 15 residues. J gave up 7 bases and V 3 bases, and 8 bases lay outside the gene matches. Germline CDR1 SGHRS, CDR2 YFSETQ. The CDR3 DNA is TGCGCCAGCAGCTCACCGGGACTAGAGGGCGGGGAGCTGTTTTTT. Translated, it gives CASSSPGLEGGELFF.

The DNA for the CDR3 is TGCGCCAGCAGCTTCGGGGGGACGGGAAATCAGCCCCAGCATTTT. This translates into CASSFGGTGNQPQHF. The V call is TRBV5-1, the J call TRBJ1-5, with a possible D match to TRBD1 (5 bases). This CDR3 has 15 amino acids. The V end lost 2 bases, the J end lost 4 bases, and 13 bases lay between the germline ends. From germline, CDR1 is SGHRS and CDR2 YFSETQ.

V and J are TRBV9 and TRBJ2-3; D unclear. This CDR3 region has 12 residues. V was shortened by 3 bases and J by 3 bases, with 5 bases between the two germline ends. CDR1 is SGDLS, CDR2 YYNGEE, per germline. CDR3 residues: CASSASTDTQYF. CDR3 in DNA: TGTGCCAGCAGCGCCAGTACAGATACGCAGTATTTT.

The CDR3 region has the DNA TGTGCCAGCAGTTTATGGGGACAGATTTACAATCAGCCCCAGCATTTT. Translation gives CASSLWGQIYNQPQHF. The genes are TRBV27 and TRBJ1-5, with TRBD1 matching over 7 bases. The V gene end was trimmed by 1 base and the J gene end by 3 bases; junction bases not matched to a gene: 6. This CDR3 has 16 amino acids. Germline V gives CDR1 MNHEY, CDR2 SMNVEV (reference sequence).

CDR3 nucleotide sequence: TGTGCCAGCAGTTATGTCCGACCTCAGGGGCACGTCGAAAAACTGTTTTTT. Its protein is CASSYVRPQGHVEKLFF. The V gene is TRBV6-2 or TRBV6-3, the J gene TRBJ1-4; tentatively, D is TRBD1 (6 bases). The CDR3 consists of 17 residues. Per germline, CDR1 MNHEY and CDR2 SVGEGT. V shed 3 bases and J shed 8 bases, with 22 bases lying between them.

The genes are TRBV2 and TRBJ2-7; the D is unclear. The CDR3 runs to 14 residues. The germline gives CDR1 SNHLY, CDR2 FYNNEI. V lost 3 bases, J lost 0 bases, and 9 bases lay in between. The CDR3 spells CASSDHSNSYEQYF. CDR3 coding DNA: TGTGCCAGCAGTGACCACAGTAACTCCTACGAGCAGTACTTC.

The chain employs TRBV5-5 and TRBJ1-5; D remains ambiguous. Germline V CDR1 and CDR2: SGHKS, YYEKEE (reference sequence). The CDR3 totals 13 residues. V lost 0 bases to trimming and J lost 5 bases, with 6 bases between them. DNA for the CDR3: TGTGCCAGCAGCTTGGTCCAGGATCAGCCCCAGCATTTT. Translating it yields CASSLVQDQPQHF.

The rearrangement uses TRBV24-1 and TRBJ1-5; D is uncertain. This CDR3 has 13 residues. Trimming removed 1 base at V and 5 bases at J, with 5 bases between. CDR1 KGHDR and CDR2 SFDVKD come from the germline V gene. CDR3 in amino acids: CATSDFGDQPQHF. DNA of the CDR3: TGTGCCACCAGTGATTTCGGGGATCAGCCCCAGCATTTT.